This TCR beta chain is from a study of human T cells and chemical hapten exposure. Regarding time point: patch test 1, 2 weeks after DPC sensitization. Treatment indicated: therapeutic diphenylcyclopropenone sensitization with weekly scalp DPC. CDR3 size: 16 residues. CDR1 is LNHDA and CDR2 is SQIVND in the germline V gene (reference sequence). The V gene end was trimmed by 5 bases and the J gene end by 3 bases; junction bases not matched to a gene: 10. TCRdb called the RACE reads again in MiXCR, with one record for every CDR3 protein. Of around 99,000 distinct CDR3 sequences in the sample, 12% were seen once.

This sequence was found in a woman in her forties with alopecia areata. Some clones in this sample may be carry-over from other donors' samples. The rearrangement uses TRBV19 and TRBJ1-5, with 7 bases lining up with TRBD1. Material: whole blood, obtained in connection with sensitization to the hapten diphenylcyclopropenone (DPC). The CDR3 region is CASSLHSTGNNQPQHF. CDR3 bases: TGTGCCAGTAGTCTCCACTCGACAGGGAACAATCAGCCCCAGCATTTT.